One sample yielded the 30 T cell receptor beta chains listed below, sequenced in a study of blood T cell repertoires in COVID-19. Assay: immunoSEQ multiplex PCR; the TCRdb copy retains only in-frame clones and omits some. The data hold about 190,000 clones, with under 80% observed a single time. Sequenced sample: PBMCs or T cells enriched from blood (not recorded which). Receptor source: a woman aged 45-65 years with acute COVID-19.

This chain links TRBV5-5 with TRBJ1-1; 8 bases are a match to TRBD1. Losses at the gene ends were 7 bases for V and 3 bases for J; bases not matched to a gene: 20. From germline, CDR1 is SGHKS and CDR2 YYEKEE (reference sequence). The CDR3 length is 18 residues. CDR3: CASARYGQGRGGDTEAFF. DNA of the CDR3: TGTGCCAGCGCCCGGTACGGACAGGGTCGAGGTGGGGACACTGAAGCTTTCTTT.

This chain joins TRBV3-1 (or the pseudogene TRBV3-2) and TRBJ2-5, with 7 nucleotides matching TRBD1. The CDR3 totals 17 residues. Germline-derived CDR1 and CDR2 are LGHDT and YNNKEL (reference sequence). V trimming: 2 bases; J trimming: 1 base; junction bases outside the gene matches: 10. The CDR3 DNA sequence: TGTGCCAGCAGCCAATTCCCCAAGGGGGACAGCCAAGAGACCCAGTACTTC. This gives the protein CASSQFPKGDSQETQYF.

V usage is TRBV28 and J usage is TRBJ1-1; 12 bases match TRBD1. Germline V gives CDR1 MDHEN, CDR2 SYDVKM. The V and J ends lost 9 bases and 5 bases, in that order; junction bases with no gene match: 16. The CDR3 length is 17 residues. CDR3 residues: CASSDRDRGLVRTEAFF. The CDR3 coding sequence is TGTGCCAGTTCCGACCGGGACAGGGGGCTAGTGAGGACTGAAGCTTTCTTT. The full variable domain, rest sourced from reference TRBV28 and TRBJ1-1, is DVKVTQSSRYLVKRTGEKVFLECVQDMDHENMFWYRQDPGLGLRLIYFSYDVKMKEKGDIPEGYSVSREKKERFSLILESASTNQTSMYLCASSDRDRGLVRTEAFFGQGTRLTVV.

The chain links TRBV19 to TRBJ1-2, with 7 nucleotides matching TRBD1. V gave up 4 bases and J gave up 7 bases; unmatched junction bases: 9. The CDR3 consists of 14 residues. Germline CDR1 is LNHDA and CDR2 is SQIVND (reference sequence). The DNA for the CDR3 is TGTGCCAGTAGTACGGCCTGGGGACAGTTTGGCTACACCTTC. Translation: CASSTAWGQFGYTF.

V gene TRBV21-1 combines with J gene TRBJ1-3; TRBD1, the table's D call, was not compared with the DNA. TRBV21-1 is a pseudogene. This CDR3 is built from 17 residues. This CDR3 reads CASSNVRGGQDGNTIYF. CDR3 bases: TGTGCCAGCAGCAACGTCAGGGGTGGGCAGGACGGAAACACCATATATTTT.

The CDR3 loop reads CASSRQVNSNQPQHF. The CDR3 DNA reads as TGTGCCAGCAGCAGACAGGTTAATAGCAATCAGCCCCAGCATTTT. V usage is TRBV6-5 and J usage is TRBJ1-5, with TRBD1 as a possible D gene (6 bases). The ends were cut back, 6 bases at V and 0 bases at J, with 12 bases in the middle. Germline V lookup: CDR1 MNHEY, CDR2 SVGAGI. This CDR3 comprises 15 residues.

In this sample, this clone turned up a few times. The gene calls are TRBV24-1 and TRBJ2-5; perhaps TRBD2 as D (7 bases). Trimming stripped 4 bases from V and 4 bases from J, with 18 bases between. The CDR3 covers 16 residues. In germline, CDR1 is KGHDR, CDR2 SFDVKD. The CDR3 loop reads CATSDPGLGGGETQYF. The CDR3 DNA follows: TGTGCCACCAGTGACCCAGGACTAGGGGGAGGAGAGACCCAGTACTTC.

This clone was found a few times. This chain links TRBV7-8 with TRBJ1-5; TRBD1 might be the D (6 bases). This CDR3 has 17 residues. V gave up 5 bases and J gave up 9 bases, with 26 bases separating them. Germline V gives CDR1 SGHVS, CDR2 FQNEAQ. As DNA, the CDR3 is TGTGCCAGCAGCGTATCCCCACAGGGCCTAGGTGGGCGGCCCCAGCATTTT. Protein: CASSVSPQGLGGRPQHF.

The chain combines TRBV27 with TRBJ1-2; possibly TRBD1 for D (5 bases). CDR3 length: 13 residues. Germline V gene lookup returns CDR1 MNHEY and CDR2 SMNVEV (reference sequence). The V gene lost 5 bases and the J gene lost 6 bases, with 13 bases spanning the gap. As DNA, the CDR3 is TGTGCCAGCAGTGGCGGGGGGTCGGATGGCTACACCTTC. Translated: CASSGGGSDGYTF.

This chain connects TRBV13 to TRBJ2-7, with TRBD2 identical over 8 bases. Trimming at V came to 2 bases and at J to 7 bases, leaving 13 bases not matched to a gene. The CDR3 spans 16 residues. Germline assignment: CDR1 PRHDT and CDR2 FYEKMQ (reference sequence). The CDR3 is CASSLRGRYGAEEQYV. The CDR3 region has the DNA TGTGCCAGCAGCTTACGCGGGAGGTATGGGGCGGAAGAGCAGTACGTC.

V gene TRBV10-1 combines with J gene TRBJ2-5; 7 nucleotides line up with TRBD1. This CDR3 spans 15 amino acids. V lost 0 bases and J lost 2; bases outside the gene matches: 3. Germline CDR1 is WNHNN and CDR2 is SYGVQD (reference sequence). CDR3 sequence (DNA): TGCGCCAGCAGTGAGTCGAAGGGACAGCAAGAGACCCAGTACTTC. It codes for CASSESKGQQETQYF.

The chain is built from TRBV1 and TRBJ2-1; the table's D call TRBD1 went unverified against the DNA. TRBV1 is deemed a pseudogene. The length of the CDR3 is 16 residues. The CDR3 nucleotides are TGCACCAGCAGCCAAGATAGTCAGGACACGCCCAATGAGCAGTTCTTC. This translates into CTSSQDSQDTPNEQFF.

The gene calls are TRBV6-5 and TRBJ1-2, with 8 bases matching TRBD1. The CDR3 spans 14 residues. CDR1 MNHEY and CDR2 SVGAGI come from the germline V gene. The junction had 5 bases not matched to a gene; V was cut back by 5 bases and J by 3 bases. The CDR3, as DNA: TGTGCCAGCAGTCGGACAGGGCCCTACTATGGCTACACCTTC. Translation: CASSRTGPYYGYTF.

The chain employs TRBV7-2 and TRBJ1-2; 11 bases line up with TRBD1. Germline V gene lookup returns CDR1 SGHTA and CDR2 FQGNSA. V shed 5 bases and J 7 bases; nucleotides not matched to a gene: 6. CDR3 length: 14 residues. The CDR3: CASSPRTGGFGYTF. In DNA form, the CDR3 reads TGTGCCAGCAGCCCCAGGACAGGGGGCTTTGGCTACACCTTC.

The CDR3 reads CASSLAGVAGDTDTQYF. CDR3 sequence (DNA): TGTGCCAGCAGCTTAGCCGGTGTAGCGGGGGACACAGATACGCAGTATTTT. J is TRBJ2-3 and V is TRBV11-3; 9 bases are shared with TRBD2. Germline V lookup: CDR1 SGHNT, CDR2 YENEEA. Losses at the gene ends were 1 base for V and 2 bases for J; bases not matched to a gene: 7. CDR3 size: 17 residues. Based on the CDR3 plus reference TRBV11-3 and TRBJ2-3, the full variable domain is EAGVVQSPRYKIIEKKQPVAFWCNPISGHNTLYWYLQNLGQGPELLIRYENEEAVDDSQLPKDRFSAERLKGVDSTLKIQPAELGDSAVYLCASSLAGVAGDTDTQYFGPGTRLTVL.

The rearrangement links TRBV11-2 to TRBJ2-3, with 12 bases matching TRBD2. Unmatched junction bases numbered 10, after V lost 5 bases and J lost 4 bases. CDR1 is SGHAT and CDR2 is FQNNGV in the germline V gene. This CDR3 has 17 residues. CDR3 DNA: TGTGCCAGCAGCCGAGGGTCTAGCGGGGGGGCAGCAGATACGCAGTATTTT. Amino acid sequence: CASSRGSSGGAADTQYF.

The genes are TRBV5-4 and TRBJ2-1; TRBD1 matches at 9 bases. The V and J ends lost 5 bases and 2 bases, in that order; junction bases with no gene match: 2. The CDR3 has 14 residues. Germline lookup yields CDR1 SGHNT and CDR2 YYREEE (reference sequence). This CDR3 is CASRRDRAYNEQFF. CDR3 bases: TGTGCCAGCAGACGGGACAGGGCCTACAATGAGCAGTTCTTC.

V gene TRBV5-1 combines with J gene TRBJ2-5; D perhaps matches TRBD2 (5 bases). The CDR3 is made up of 11 amino acids. V was clipped by 5 bases and J by 5 bases, with 7 bases between them. The germline CDR1 and CDR2 sequences are SGHRS and YFSETQ. DNA for the CDR3: TGCGCCAGCAGTCGAGGGGAGACCCAGTACTTC. It codes for CASSRGETQYF.

J is TRBJ1-6 and V is TRBV28, with D maybe TRBD1 (6 bases). The CDR3 sequence is 14 residues long. The germline V and J ends were trimmed by 9 bases and 7 bases, with 16 bases remaining between them. Germline CDR1 is MDHEN and CDR2 is SYDVKM. The CDR3 coding sequence is TGTGCCAGTTTAGGGGGTGCAACAAATTCACCCCTCCACTTT. Translating it yields CASLGGATNSPLHF. The variable domain in full, completed from reference TRBV28 and TRBJ1-6, reads DVKVTQSSRYLVKRTGEKVFLECVQDMDHENMFWYRQDPGLGLRLIYFSYDVKMKEKGDIPEGYSVSREKKERFSLILESASTNQTSMYLCASLGGATNSPLHFGNGTRLTVT.

J is TRBJ1-2 and V is TRBV19; TRBD1 might be the D (6 bases). The germline gives CDR1 LNHDA, CDR2 SQIVND (reference sequence). CDR3 length: 13 amino acids. With 8 bases removed from V and 2 bases from J, the gap between germline ends came to 12 bases. The CDR3 sequence: CASQDSPNYGYTF. In DNA form, the CDR3 reads TGTGCCAGTCAGGACAGCCCGAACTATGGCTACACCTTC.

V usage is TRBV28 and J usage is TRBJ1-5; 9 nucleotides line up with TRBD1. Per the germline V gene, CDR1 is MDHEN and CDR2 is SYDVKM. The CDR3 runs 15 residues. The V segment lost 4 bases and the J segment 5 bases; nucleotides outside the gene matches: 6. As DNA, the CDR3 is TGTGCCAGCAGTTCAGCCGGGACAGGGTATCAGCCCCAGCATTTT. This encodes CASSSAGTGYQPQHF.

This clone was counted only a few times. The V gene is TRBV9, the J gene TRBJ1-1, with a tentative D call TRBD1 (5 bases). The CDR3 totals 13 residues. Germline CDR1 SGDLS, CDR2 YYNGEE. The V and J ends lost 4 bases and 1 base respectively, with 8 bases between them. The CDR3 nucleotides are TGTGCCAGCAGCCGGCAGGGGAACACTGAAGCTTTCTTT. Translated: CASSRQGNTEAFF.

This clone was found once. The CDR3 loop is CASSRTAGGQPQHF. In DNA form, the CDR3 reads TGTGCCAGCAGTCGGACGGCGGGGGGCCAGCCCCAGCATTTT. The V gene is TRBV28, the J gene TRBJ1-5, with a possible D match to TRBD1 (6 bases). Looked up from germline, CDR1 is MDHEN and CDR2 is SYDVKM. The CDR3 loop spans 14 amino acids. V was clipped by 5 bases and J by 7 bases, with 15 bases between them.

Concerning this clone: Other nucleotide sequences from this sample produce the same CDR3. The J gene is TRBJ1-2, the V gene TRBV18; 7 bases match TRBD1. The V gene's germline CDR1 is KGHSH and CDR2 LQKENI. The V segment lost 3 bases and the J segment 6 bases; nucleotides outside the gene matches: 1. This CDR3 is built from 12 residues. The CDR3 loop is CASSPDRDGYTF. CDR3 sequence (DNA): TGTGCCAGCTCACCCGACAGGGATGGCTACACCTTC.

The chain employs TRBV11-1 and TRBJ2-1; 10 bases fit TRBD1. V was clipped by 5 bases and J by 10 bases; unmatched bases: 8. The germline CDR1 and CDR2 sequences are SGHAT and FQDESV (reference sequence). The CDR3 has 14 amino acids. DNA for the CDR3: TGTGCCAGCAGCCGACAGGGGGCGATGCGGGAGCAGTTCTTC. As protein: CASSRQGAMREQFF.

This clone has a handful of counts. The chain links TRBV4-3 to TRBJ1-2, with 9 nucleotides matching TRBD1. V lost 4 bases and J lost 8; bases outside the gene matches: 5. From germline, CDR1 is LGHNA and CDR2 YSLEER. The CDR3 runs to 13 residues. CDR3 sequence: CASSLGTGLGYTF. Written as DNA, the CDR3 is TGCGCCAGCAGCCTAGGGACAGGGTTGGGCTACACCTTC.

The V and J genes are TRBV7-9 and TRBJ1-1, with D tentatively TRBD1 (5 bases). The CDR3 spans 13 residues. Trimming took 5 bases from V and 10 from J, leaving 17 bases between them. The germline V gene encodes CDR1 SEHNR and CDR2 FQNEAQ (reference sequence). The CDR3 loop reads CASSPNGGGRAFF. The DNA of the CDR3 is TGTGCCAGCAGCCCGAATGGTGGGGGGAGAGCTTTCTTT.

The chain uses TRBV5-1 and TRBJ1-1, with 8 bases aligning to TRBD1. This CDR3 comprises 14 residues. Germline CDR1 SGHRS, CDR2 YFSETQ. The V and J ends lost 4 bases and 5 bases, in that order; junction bases with no gene match: 7. CDR3 in DNA: TGCGCCAGCAGCCACGGCACAGGGGGAACTGAAGCTTTCTTT. Protein sequence: CASSHGTGGTEAFF.

The gene calls are TRBV19 and TRBJ1-5; 11 bases match TRBD1. The trim removed 9 bases at V and 5 bases at J, leaving 9 bases unmatched. CDR3 size: 15 residues. The germline gives CDR1 LNHDA, CDR2 SQIVND (reference sequence). The CDR3 DNA reads as TGTGCCAGCACCTCCGGACAGGGGGCGGATCAGCCCCAGCATTTT. This gives the protein CASTSGQGADQPQHF.

This chain connects TRBV27 to TRBJ1-1, with 7 nucleotides matching TRBD1. Germline V gene sequence: CDR1 MNHEY, CDR2 SMNVEV (reference sequence). The CDR3 spans 14 residues. V shed 6 bases and J 0 bases; nucleotides not matched to a gene: 4. CDR3 sequence (DNA): TGTGCCAGCAGGTTACAGGGGTTGAACACTGAAGCTTTCTTT. This gives the protein CASRLQGLNTEAFF.